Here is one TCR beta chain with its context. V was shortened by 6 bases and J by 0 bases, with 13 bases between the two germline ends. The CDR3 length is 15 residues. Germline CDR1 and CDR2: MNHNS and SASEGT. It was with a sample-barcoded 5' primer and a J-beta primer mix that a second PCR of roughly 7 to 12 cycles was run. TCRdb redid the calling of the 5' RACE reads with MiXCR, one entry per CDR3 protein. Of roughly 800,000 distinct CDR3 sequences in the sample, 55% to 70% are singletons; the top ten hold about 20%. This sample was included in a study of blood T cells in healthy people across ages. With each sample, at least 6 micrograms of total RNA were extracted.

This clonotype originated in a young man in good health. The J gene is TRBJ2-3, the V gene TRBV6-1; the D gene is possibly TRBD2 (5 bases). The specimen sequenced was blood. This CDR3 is CASRNMTTSTDTQYF. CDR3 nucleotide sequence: TGTGCCAGCAGGAATATGACTACTAGCACAGATACGCAGTATTTT.